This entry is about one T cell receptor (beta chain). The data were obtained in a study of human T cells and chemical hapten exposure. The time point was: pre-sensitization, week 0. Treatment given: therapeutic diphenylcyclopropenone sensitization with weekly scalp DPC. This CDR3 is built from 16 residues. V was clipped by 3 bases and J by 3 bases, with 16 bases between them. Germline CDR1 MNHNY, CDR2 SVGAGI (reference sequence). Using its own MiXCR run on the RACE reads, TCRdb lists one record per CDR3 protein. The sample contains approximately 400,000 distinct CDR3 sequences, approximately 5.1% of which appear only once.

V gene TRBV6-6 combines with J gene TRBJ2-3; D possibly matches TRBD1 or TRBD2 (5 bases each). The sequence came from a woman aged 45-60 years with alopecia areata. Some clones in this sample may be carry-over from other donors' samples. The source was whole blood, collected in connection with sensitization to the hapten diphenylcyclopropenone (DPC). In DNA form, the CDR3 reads TGTGCCAGCAGTTATATGGGGGATAGGGTAACAGATACGCAGTATTTT. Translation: CASSYMGDRVTDTQYF.